One and the same sample provided the 17 T cell receptor beta chains below, sequenced in a study of human T cells and chemical hapten exposure. Described time point: patch test 3, about 24 weeks after DPC sensitization. The treatment here: therapeutic diphenylcyclopropenone sensitization with weekly scalp DPC. Via MiXCR, TCRdb re-called the RACE reads, giving one row per CDR3 protein. The repertoire holds roughly 200,000 distinct CDR3 sequences, with 24% as singletons. The sample consisted of whole blood, taken in connection with sensitization to the hapten diphenylcyclopropenone (DPC). The receptors shown here come from a woman in her thirties or forties with alopecia areata. Some clones in this sample may be carry-over from other donors' samples.

CDR3 amino acids: CASSPPRGATNEKLFF. The CDR3 nucleotides are TGTGCCAGCAGCCCCCCTAGGGGGGCGACTAATGAAAAACTGTTTTTT. The V and J genes are TRBV2 and TRBJ1-4; a weak D match, TRBD1 (6 bases). Between the trimmed V and J ends, which lost 6 bases and 2 bases, there was a span of 16 bases. The CDR3 is 16 residues long. The germline V gene encodes CDR1 SNHLY and CDR2 FYNNEI.

This clonotype was seen a few times. The chain has TRBV7-2 and TRBJ2-3; TRBD1 matches at 7 bases. Looked up from germline, CDR1 is SGHTA and CDR2 is FQGNSA. The ends lost 2 bases at V and 4 bases at J; junction bases unmatched: 9. This CDR3 spans 16 amino acids. The CDR3 nucleotides read TGTGCCAGCAGCTTACAGTCGGGACAGCGAGCAGATACGCAGTATTTT. Its protein product is CASSLQSGQRADTQYF.

This clonotype was detected only a few times. V is TRBV24-1 and J is TRBJ2-7; no definite D call. The CDR3 loop spans 14 amino acids. The germline CDR1 and CDR2 sequences are KGHDR and SFDVKD. Trimming left V 4 bases short and J 3 bases short, with 12 bases between. Here the CDR3 reads CATSDPVAGYEQYF. The CDR3 DNA is TGTGCCACCAGTGACCCGGTCGCTGGCTACGAGCAGTACTTC.

The chain joins TRBV24-1 to TRBJ2-2; weak D call: TRBD1 (5 bases). Germline CDR1 reads KGHDR; CDR2 reads SFDVKD. This CDR3 contains 14 residues. V lost 6 bases and J 5 bases, leaving 12 bases between the germline ends. The CDR3 here is CATSQGLATGELFF. As DNA, the CDR3 is TGTGCCACCAGTCAGGGCCTGGCGACCGGGGAGCTGTTTTTT.

The rearrangement links TRBV24-1 to TRBJ1-2, with D possibly matching TRBD1 (6 bases). Germline V gene lookup returns CDR1 KGHDR and CDR2 SFDVKD. The CDR3 is 13 amino acids. V gave up 9 bases and J gave up 4 bases, with 14 bases separating them. CDR3 sequence (DNA): TGTGCCACCGGCCATGGAGGGGGCTATGGCTACACCTTC. This translates into CATGHGGGYGYTF.

This clonotype was recorded a few times. The chain links TRBV4-2 to TRBJ2-1; tentatively, D is TRBD1 or TRBD2 (6 bases each). Trimming cost V 2 bases and J 5 bases, with 16 bases left between them. The CDR3 is 16 amino acids. CDR1 is LGHNA and CDR2 is YNFKEQ in the germline V gene. The CDR3 loop reads CASSQRGAGADNEQFF. The CDR3 coding sequence is TGTGCCAGCAGCCAAAGGGGGGCAGGGGCGGACAATGAGCAGTTCTTC.

The J gene is TRBJ2-1, the V gene TRBV4-3; 9 positions match TRBD2. After removal of 0 bases from V and 3 bases from J, the junction contained 18 bases not matched to a gene. CDR3 size: 21 residues. Germline values: CDR1 LGHNA, CDR2 YSLEER. The CDR3 coding sequence is TGCGCCAGCAGCCAAGATCAAGCGCTCGGTAGCGGGAGTAGACTCTACAATGAGCAGTTCTTC. Amino acid sequence: CASSQDQALGSGSRLYNEQFF.

The sample holds a few counts of this clonotype. The rearrangement joins TRBV28 to TRBJ2-7; no definite D call. The CDR3 loop spans 12 amino acids. Germline assignment: CDR1 MDHEN and CDR2 SYDVKM. V was cut by 3 bases and J by 2 bases, with 5 bases left in between. CDR3 protein: CASSFPTYEQYF. The CDR3 region has the DNA TGTGCCAGCAGTTTCCCCACCTACGAGCAGTACTTC.

This clonotype was detected only a few times. V and J are TRBV6-2 or TRBV6-3 and TRBJ1-1; 7 bases are shared with TRBD1. V lost 4 bases and J lost 0; bases outside the gene matches: 20. CDR1 MNHEY and CDR2 SVGEGT come from the germline V gene. This CDR3 spans 20 amino acids. The CDR3 here is CASSFHSFLRQGGVNTEAFF. For the CDR3, the DNA is TGTGCCAGCAGTTTCCACTCATTCCTTCGACAGGGAGGGGTGAACACTGAAGCTTTCTTT.

This rearrangement joins TRBV12-3 or TRBV12-4 to TRBJ2-1, with 8 positions matching TRBD1. The CDR3 has 14 residues. V dropped 6 bases and J dropped 7; count of bases not matched to a gene: 8. The CDR3 reads CASRDWDRLNEQFF. The CDR3 region has the DNA TGTGCCAGCAGAGACTGGGACAGGCTGAATGAGCAGTTCTTC.

The V and J genes are TRBV28 and TRBJ2-6, with TRBD1 matching 9 bases. Germline CDR1 is MDHEN and CDR2 is SYDVKM. The CDR3 is 18 amino acids. Trimming took 9 bases from V and 2 from J; bases not matched to a gene: 14. In DNA, the CDR3 is TGTGCCAGTACGAGCCCCGGAACAGGGGGCGCTGGGGCCAACGTCCTGACTTTC. This sequence encodes CASTSPGTGGAGANVLTF.

This clonotype was seen a few times. The chain recombines TRBV6-5 with TRBJ2-5, with 8 bases aligning to TRBD2. The V gene end was trimmed by 0 bases and the J gene end by 7 bases; junction bases not matched to a gene: 7. This CDR3 spans 15 amino acids. CDR1 and CDR2 from the germline V gene are MNHEY and SVGAGI. The CDR3 reads CASSYSLSGGGTQYF. The CDR3 nucleotides are TGTGCCAGCAGTTACTCCCTCAGCGGGGGAGGGACCCAGTACTTC.

J is TRBJ2-1 and V is TRBV5-1; D gene uncertain. Trimming stripped 4 bases from V and 5 bases from J, with 19 bases between. CDR3 length: 16 amino acids. Germline-derived CDR1 and CDR2 are SGHRS and YFSETQ. CDR3 nucleotides: TGCGCCAGCAGCCCAACCAACCGGACGGATCACAATGAGCAGTTCTTC. Translating gives CASSPTNRTDHNEQFF.

The table lists this clonotype with a few counts. This chain connects TRBV20-1 to TRBJ2-1; weak D call: TRBD1 (6 bases). With 3 bases removed from V and 3 bases from J, the gap between germline ends came to 18 bases. CDR1 and CDR2 (germline): DFQATT, SNEGSKA (reference sequence). The CDR3 is made up of 16 amino acids. For the CDR3, the DNA is TGCAGTGCTAGGGGCCTTAAACAGGGTTACTACAATGAGCAGTTCTTC. This codes for CSARGLKQGYYNEQFF.

This clonotype has more than one count but fewer than ten. This sequence joins TRBV7-2 and TRBJ2-1; 10 nucleotides align to TRBD2. Germline V CDR1 and CDR2: SGHTA, FQGNSA. The CDR3 has 15 amino acids. With V trimmed by 5 bases and J by 4 bases, 5 bases remained unmatched. For the CDR3, the DNA is TGTGCCAGCAGCCGCACTAGCGGGGTTTACAATGAGCAGTTCTTC. Amino acid sequence: CASSRTSGVYNEQFF.

J is TRBJ1-2 and V is TRBV29-1; no clear D. From germline, CDR1 is SQVTM and CDR2 ANQGSEA. Trimming pared 1 base from V and 0 bases from J, leaving 21 bases between. The CDR3 sequence is 18 residues long. CDR3 nucleotide sequence: TGCAGCGTTGAAGGGCTTAGCGAACCCTCAACAACTAACTATGGCTACACCTTC. This encodes CSVEGLSEPSTTNYGYTF. The complete variable domain, with remaining parts taken from reference TRBV29-1 and TRBJ1-2, reads SAVISQKPSRDICQRGTSLTIQCQVDSQVTMMFWYRQQPGQSLTLIATANQGSEATYESGFVIDKFPISRPNLTFSTLTVSNMSPEDSSIYLCSVEGLSEPSTTNYGYTFGSGTRLTVV.

This chain links TRBV28 with TRBJ2-7; 10 nucleotides align to TRBD1. CDR1 and CDR2 from the germline V gene are MDHEN and SYDVKM. The CDR3 extends over 18 amino acids. Losses at the gene ends were 5 bases for V and 0 bases for J; bases not matched to a gene: 13. The CDR3 nucleotides read TGTGCCAGCAGTCCCGGGGGACAGGGGACCCCAAACTCCTACGAGCAGTACTTC. Translation gives CASSPGGQGTPNSYEQYF.